This T cell receptor beta chain is from a study of blood T cell repertoires in COVID-19. Under the authors' procedure: Estimation of nucleated cell counts relied on the amplification of reference gene primers. Measured with immunoSEQ multiplex PCR; TCRdb has only the in-frame clones, and not every one. V and J calls and clone size are those listed in that table; D and trimming were worked out from the DNA. This sample has about 200,000 clones, with about 83% found just once. Categorization into cohorts depended on clinical history that participants reported. The sequenced material came from PBMCs or T cells enriched from blood (not recorded which). The sequence derives from a man aged 40-49 years with acute COVID-19.

CDR3 region: CASKGVHQPQHF. CDR3 DNA sequence: TGTGCCAGCAAGGGGGTACATCAGCCCCAGCATTTT. This chain connects TRBV2 to TRBJ1-5; TRBD1 is a possible D gene (6 bases). Deletions cut 7 bases from V and 5 bases from J, with 9 bases between. Germline V gives CDR1 SNHLY, CDR2 FYNNEI. The CDR3 consists of 12 residues. Full variable domain (remainder filled in from reference TRBV2 and TRBJ1-5): EPEVTQTPSHQVTQMGQEVILRCVPISNHLYFYWYRQILGQKVEFLVSFYNNEISEKSEIFDDQFSVERPDGSNFTLKIRSTKLEDSAMYFCASKGVHQPQHFGDGTRLSIL.